This TCR beta chain was found in a study of cytomegalovirus exposure and HLA in healthy donors. For the study at large: An early data release held approximately 80 million unique TCRs from HLA-typed donors.

PCR primers comprised 60 Vbeta and 13 Jbeta primers. Assay used: immunoSEQ multiplex PCR; TCRdb lists only in-frame clones, some missing. Among about 130,000 clones listed, about two thirds were seen once. This CDR3 contains 13 residues. In germline, CDR1 is MDHEN, CDR2 SYDVKM. The V end was cut by 5 bases, the J end by 4 bases, with 9 bases between. At collection, donors were nominally healthy, but unrecorded immune exposures were probable. The specimen sequenced was PBMCs. V and J are TRBV28 and TRBJ2-1; D might be TRBD2 (5 bases). The receptor's source is a man aged 25-40 years in good health and CMV-seronegative. The CDR3 region is CASSPPGYNEQFF. As DNA, the CDR3 is TGTGCCAGCAGTCCCCCGGGATACAATGAGCAGTTCTTC.